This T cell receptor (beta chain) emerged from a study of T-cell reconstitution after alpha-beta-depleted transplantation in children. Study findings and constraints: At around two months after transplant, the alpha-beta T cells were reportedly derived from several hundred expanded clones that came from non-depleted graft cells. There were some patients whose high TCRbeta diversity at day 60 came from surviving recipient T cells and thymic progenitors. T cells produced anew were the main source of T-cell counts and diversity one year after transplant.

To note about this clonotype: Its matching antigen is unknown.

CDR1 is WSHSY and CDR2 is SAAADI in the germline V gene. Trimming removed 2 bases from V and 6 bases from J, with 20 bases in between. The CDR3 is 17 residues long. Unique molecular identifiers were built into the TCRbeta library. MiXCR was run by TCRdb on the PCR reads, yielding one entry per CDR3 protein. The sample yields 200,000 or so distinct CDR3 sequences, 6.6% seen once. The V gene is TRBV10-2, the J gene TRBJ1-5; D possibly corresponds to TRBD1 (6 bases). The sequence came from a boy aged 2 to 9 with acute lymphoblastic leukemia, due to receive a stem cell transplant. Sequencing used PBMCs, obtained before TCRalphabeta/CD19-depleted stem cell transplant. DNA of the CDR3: TGCGCCAGCAGTGAGCCTTGGACAGCGGGGGTTGGTCAGCCCCAGCATTTT. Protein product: CASSEPWTAGVGQPQHF.